This is a list of T cell receptor beta chains from one sample in a study of T-cell memory formation after mild COVID-19. TCRdb analysed the 5' RACE reads with MiXCR anew, one entry per CDR3 protein. The table lists 25,000 to 35,000 distinct CDR3 sequences, roughly 7% of them singletons. The sample comprised PBMCs or a T cell subset sorted from them (not recorded which). The receptors were gathered from an adult woman who had mild COVID-19 (a few samples of this study predate the infection). Cell type and time point are not known. Both conserved end residues are part of each CDR3. The order of the fields is CDR3 length, V gene, J gene, CDR3 protein.

cdr3_length: 15
v_call: TRBV2
j_call: TRBJ1-2
cdr3_aa: CASSEWPGRGRGYTF

cdr3_length: 14
v_call: TRBV15
j_call: TRBJ1-4
cdr3_aa: CATSRGSRGEKLFF

cdr3_length: 12
v_call: TRBV9
j_call: TRBJ2-1
cdr3_aa: CASGRGYNEQFF

cdr3_length: 13
v_call: TRBV4-1
j_call: TRBJ1-2
cdr3_aa: CSSSQGWRLGYTF

cdr3_length: 14
v_call: TRBV15
j_call: TRBJ2-2
cdr3_aa: CATSGGGNTGELFF

cdr3_length: 14
v_call: TRBV18
j_call: TRBJ2-5
cdr3_aa: CASSRTSAQETQYF

cdr3_length: 13
v_call: TRBV18
j_call: TRBJ1-6
cdr3_aa: CASSGTANSPLHF

cdr3_length: 13
v_call: TRBV5-5
j_call: TRBJ2-7
cdr3_aa: CASSLPPEDEQYF

cdr3_length: 19
v_call: TRBV4-2
j_call: TRBJ2-5
cdr3_aa: CASSRGLAGGRGREETQYF

cdr3_length: 14
v_call: TRBV5-1
j_call: TRBJ2-5
cdr3_aa: CASSLYGGQETQYF

cdr3_length: 15
v_call: TRBV5-1
j_call: TRBJ2-7
cdr3_aa: CASSLEPGGRYEQYF

cdr3_length: 14
v_call: TRBV12-3/TRBV12-4
j_call: TRBJ1-1
cdr3_aa: CASRLSRENTEAFF

cdr3_length: 15
v_call: TRBV5-5
j_call: TRBJ2-7
cdr3_aa: CASSFLGGDSYEQYF

cdr3_length: 17
v_call: TRBV4-1
j_call: TRBJ1-4
cdr3_aa: CASRIGDRGFRNEKLFF

cdr3_length: 15
v_call: TRBV7-6
j_call: TRBJ2-1
cdr3_aa: CASSLGWTSDNEQFF

cdr3_length: 15
v_call: TRBV11-3
j_call: TRBJ1-2
cdr3_aa: CASSLDSQGAVGYTF

cdr3_length: 12
v_call: TRBV11-1
j_call: TRBJ2-1
cdr3_aa: CASSLVYDEQFF

cdr3_length: 14
v_call: TRBV7-2
j_call: TRBJ2-7
cdr3_aa: CASSLDRGGYEQYF

cdr3_length: 12
v_call: TRBV9
j_call: TRBJ1-2
cdr3_aa: CASSVDRYGYTF

cdr3_length: 11
v_call: TRBV9
j_call: TRBJ2-1
cdr3_aa: CASSVANEQFF

cdr3_length: 16
v_call: TRBV9
j_call: TRBJ1-6
cdr3_aa: CASSARVDRRNSPLHF

cdr3_length: 16
v_call: TRBV3-1
j_call: TRBJ2-7
cdr3_aa: CASSPRGSGGAYEQYF

cdr3_length: 13
v_call: TRBV18
j_call: TRBJ1-1
cdr3_aa: CASSPPTNTEAFF

cdr3_length: 15
v_call: TRBV2
j_call: TRBJ2-3
cdr3_aa: CASSLAGGGTDTQYF

cdr3_length: 14
v_call: TRBV20-1
j_call: TRBJ2-7
cdr3_aa: CSARDGPMAYEQYF

cdr3_length: 17
v_call: TRBV5-1
j_call: TRBJ2-7
cdr3_aa: CASSFGPGGPLIYEQYF

cdr3_length: 16
v_call: TRBV7-6
j_call: TRBJ2-2
cdr3_aa: CASSLDSLPNTGELFF

cdr3_length: 13
v_call: TRBV21-1
j_call: TRBJ1-2
cdr3_aa: CASSKTQGGGYTF

cdr3_length: 16
v_call: TRBV6-5
j_call: TRBJ2-6
cdr3_aa: CASSYSSDRGANVLTF

cdr3_length: 13
v_call: TRBV20-1
j_call: TRBJ2-2
cdr3_aa: CSASTPGTGELFF

cdr3_length: 15
v_call: TRBV12-3/TRBV12-4
j_call: TRBJ2-1
cdr3_aa: CASSLSGGTYNEQFF

cdr3_length: 15
v_call: TRBV15
j_call: TRBJ1-1
cdr3_aa: CATSSSGTGLTEAFF

cdr3_length: 13
v_call: TRBV30
j_call: TRBJ1-5
cdr3_aa: CAWSRTGNQPQHF

cdr3_length: 17
v_call: TRBV5-1
j_call: TRBJ1-6
cdr3_aa: CASSLEPLGTRGSPLHF

cdr3_length: 14
v_call: TRBV5-1
j_call: TRBJ2-3
cdr3_aa: CASSPAGRTDTQYF

cdr3_length: 15
v_call: TRBV20-1
j_call: TRBJ2-3
cdr3_aa: CSASRGRAGSDTQYF

cdr3_length: 14
v_call: TRBV7-2
j_call: TRBJ1-3
cdr3_aa: CASSRTGGADTIYF